Sequencing of this T cell receptor (beta chain) was carried out in a study of blood T cells in healthy people across ages. Primed by a sample-barcoded 5' primer and a J-beta primer mix, a second PCR proceeded for roughly 7 to 11 cycles. Using its own MiXCR run on the 5' RACE reads, TCRdb lists one record per CDR3 protein. The repertoire consists of 850,000 to 1,000,000 distinct CDR3 sequences, with approximately 49% occurring once and the leading ten covering under 15%. V lost 0 bases to trimming and J lost 2 bases; unmatched junction nucleotides: 1. The CDR3 has 15 amino acids. Germline loops: CDR1 MGHRA, CDR2 YSYEKL.

The receptor comes from a man between 25 and 39 years old in good health. V is TRBV4-1 and J is TRBJ2-7, with 10 bases lining up with TRBD1. Sequenced input: blood. Written as DNA, the CDR3 is TGCGCCAGCAGCCAAGAGACAGGGGGCCCCTACGAGCAGTACTTC. This encodes CASSQETGGPYEQYF.